This T cell receptor (beta chain) is from a study of OX40 agonist ivuxolimab in advanced cancers. Assay used: immunoSEQ multiplex PCR; TCRdb lists only in-frame clones, some missing. The table has fewer than 75,000 clones, about 91% seen once. The germline V gene has CDR1 MNHEY and CDR2 SVGAGI. Trimming stripped 2 bases from V and 8 bases from J, with 16 bases between. This CDR3 is built from 15 residues. Notes on the study in general: With doses of 0.1-3.0 mg/kg, partial responders showed among the lowest clonal expansion.

If patients had autoimmune disease history or systemic immunosuppression, they were excluded. As regards this clone: Its matching antigen is unknown.

The TCR comes from an adult with an advanced solid tumor such as melanoma, head and neck, liver or kidney cancer. The input for sequencing was CD4+ or CD8+ T cells sorted from blood, taken in a trial of the OX40 agonist ivuxolimab. The V and J genes are TRBV6-5 and TRBJ2-1; TRBD2 might be the D (6 bases). Here the CDR3 reads CASSYQGLGVDEQFF. The CDR3 DNA follows: TGTGCCAGCAGTTACCAGGGACTTGGGGTTGATGAGCAGTTCTTC.